This T cell receptor beta chain derives from a study of OX40 agonist ivuxolimab in advanced cancers. Study as a whole: Patients with hepatocellular carcinoma, melanoma, renal cell or head and neck cancer made up the dose-escalation patients. Study-wide results and caveats: By week 6 at 0.1 to 3.0 mg/kg, blood CD4+ and CD8+ T cells had expanded clonally. Some of the lowest clonal expansion was seen in partial responders at 0.1-3.0 mg/kg. The investigators did not determine what antigen specificity the expanded peripheral T cells had.

On this clone itself: The antigen is not known.

The CDR3 sequence is 14 residues long. Germline lookup yields CDR1 MNHNS and CDR2 SASEGT. V shed 7 bases, J shed 1 base, and the junction held 4 bases outside the gene matches. Generated by immunoSEQ multiplex PCR, the TCRdb table keeps only in-frame clones and is missing some. The repertoire holds approximately 40,000 clones, with roughly 84% as singletons. This TCR was sampled from an adult with an advanced solid tumor such as melanoma, head and neck, liver or kidney cancer. The J gene is TRBJ2-1, the V gene TRBV6-1, with TRBD2 matching 7 bases. Sequenced material: CD4+ or CD8+ T cells sorted from blood, taken in a trial of the OX40 agonist ivuxolimab. The CDR3 nucleotides read TGTGCCAGCAATTCGGGGGGTTCCTACAATGAGCAGTTCTTC. As protein: CASNSGGSYNEQFF.